The 26 T cell receptor beta chains in this list originate from one sample, sequenced in a study of HIV-infected patients and healthy controls. Around 530 ng RNA was reverse transcribed with alpha and beta constant-region primers. Alpha and beta chain libraries were made separately by chain-specific third strand synthesis with multiplexing indices. TCRdb used MiXCR to reprocess the 5' RACE reads, holding one entry per CDR3 protein. This sample has around 20,000 distinct CDR3 sequences, with 9% to 10% found just once. No cell fractionation was done, so the repertoire covers all unsorted peripheral blood T cells. Sequenced material: blood. Receptors were obtained from an adult in good health.

This clonotype showed up many times. The chain combines TRBV28 with TRBJ2-7; D possibly matches TRBD1 or TRBD2 (5 bases each). The V end was cut by 5 bases, the J end by 0 bases, with 11 bases between. Per the germline V gene, CDR1 is MDHEN and CDR2 is SYDVKM. The CDR3 runs 14 residues. CDR3: CASSPGAASYEQYF. Written as DNA, the CDR3 is TGTGCCAGCAGTCCCGGGGCAGCCTCCTACGAGCAGTACTTC.

In its sample, this clonotype is medium-sized. The chain carries TRBV21-1 and TRBJ2-3; TRBD2 is the table's D call, not checked against the DNA. TRBV21-1 is a pseudogene locus. The CDR3 loop spans 16 amino acids. The CDR3: CAASSGRENVTDTQYF. CDR3 bases: TGTGCCGCGTCTAGCGGGAGGGAGAATGTAACAGATACGCAGTATTTT.

This clonotype was counted a few times. The V call is TRBV13, the J call TRBJ1-1; a possible D gene is TRBD1 (5 bases). The CDR3 is made up of 15 amino acids. V was clipped by 5 bases and J by 2 bases, with 15 bases between them. CDR1 and CDR2 (germline): PRHDT, FYEKMQ (reference sequence). CDR3 in amino acids: CASSVGGWVNTEAFF. The DNA for the CDR3 is TGTGCCAGCAGCGTCGGGGGGTGGGTTAACACTGAAGCTTTCTTT.

This clonotype was observed a few times. This chain connects TRBV27 to TRBJ1-1; D unclear. Between the trimmed V and J ends, which lost 2 bases and 0 bases, there was a span of 10 bases. The CDR3 length is 15 residues. The V gene's germline CDR1 is MNHEY and CDR2 SMNVEV (reference sequence). The chain's CDR3 is CASSLVSRLNTEAFF. In DNA, the CDR3 is TGTGCCAGCAGTTTAGTTTCGCGCCTGAACACTGAAGCTTTCTTT.

By frequency in the sample, this clonotype is medium-sized. The chain couples TRBV28 to TRBJ2-7, with a tentative D call TRBD1 (5 bases). Germline CDR1 and CDR2: MDHEN and SYDVKM. This CDR3 contains 15 residues. V was clipped by 6 bases and J by 3 bases, with 18 bases between them. The CDR3 loop reads CASRIGATTYYEQYF. The CDR3 DNA is TGTGCCAGCAGGATTGGGGCTACAACCTACTACGAGCAGTACTTC. The whole variable domain, filled in from reference TRBV28 and TRBJ2-7, reads DVKVTQSSRYLVKRTGEKVFLECVQDMDHENMFWYRQDPGLGLRLIYFSYDVKMKEKGDIPEGYSVSREKKERFSLILESASTNQTSMYLCASRIGATTYYEQYFGPGTRLTVT.

In its sample, this clonotype was seen many times. The chain carries TRBV4-1 and TRBJ2-7; no clear D. CDR3 size: 16 residues. Germline CDR1 reads MGHRA; CDR2 reads YSYEKL. V was shortened by 3 bases and J by 4 bases, with 19 bases between the two germline ends. CDR3 amino acids: CASSHPPGATKYEQYF. The DNA for the CDR3 is TGCGCCAGCAGCCATCCGCCAGGCGCCACGAAATACGAGCAGTACTTC.

J is TRBJ2-7 and V is TRBV3-1; tentatively, D is TRBD1 (5 bases). Germline V gene data show CDR1 as LGHDT and CDR2 as YNNKEL (reference sequence). There are 13 residues in the CDR3. V was clipped by 2 bases and J by 2 bases, with 7 bases between them. CDR3: CASSQRQTYEQYF. CDR3 nucleotides: TGTGCCAGCAGCCAAAGACAGACCTACGAGCAGTACTTC.

This clonotype was counted many times. CDR3 protein: CASSAEWGDPGYGANVLTF. The CDR3 nucleotides are TGTGCCAGCAGTGCCGAGTGGGGGGATCCTGGGTATGGGGCCAACGTCCTGACTTTC. The genes are TRBV27 and TRBJ2-6; weak D call: TRBD2 (6 bases). The CDR3 length is 19 residues. The V gene lost 5 bases and the J gene lost 3 bases, with 23 bases spanning the gap. Germline V gives CDR1 MNHEY, CDR2 SMNVEV (reference sequence).

This clonotype was counted ten times or more. The V call is TRBV2, the J call TRBJ2-7, with no clear D. V was clipped by 4 bases and J by 1 base, with 11 bases between them. Germline CDR1 is SNHLY and CDR2 is FYNNEI. The CDR3 length is 14 residues. DNA of the CDR3: TGTGCCAGCAGTGCGGTTCTCGATTCCTACGAGCAGTACTTC. Protein sequence: CASSAVLDSYEQYF.

There are many counts of this clonotype. The chain has TRBV5-1 and TRBJ1-5, with D possibly being TRBD1 (5 bases). The CDR3 runs to 22 residues. Looked up from germline, CDR1 is SGHRS and CDR2 is YFSETQ. V was shortened by 1 base and J by 3 bases, with 32 bases between the two germline ends. The CDR3 region is CASSLWGTNQAGFWQYNQPQHF. The DNA for the CDR3 is TGCGCCAGCAGCTTGTGGGGGACCAATCAGGCGGGTTTTTGGCAATACAATCAGCCCCAGCATTTT.

This clonotype showed up many times. V usage is TRBV10-3 and J usage is TRBJ2-3; TRBD2 matches 15 bases. After removal of 8 bases from V and 6 bases from J, the junction contained 3 bases not matched to a gene. Germline CDR1 is ENHRY and CDR2 is SYGVKD. The CDR3 length is 14 residues. The CDR3 DNA follows: TGTGCCATCGGGGGGACTAGCGGGAGGGATACGCAGTATTTT. Translating it yields CAIGGTSGRDTQYF.

This clonotype has at least ten counts. The CDR3 protein is CATYQGAGEQFF. The CDR3, as DNA: TGTGCCACTTATCAGGGGGCGGGTGAGCAGTTCTTC. The chain employs TRBV27 and TRBJ2-1; 8 bases line up with TRBD1. In germline, CDR1 is MNHEY, CDR2 SMNVEV (reference sequence). The CDR3 is 12 amino acids. V gave up 10 bases and J gave up 9 bases; unmatched junction bases: 8.

This clonotype was picked up one time. The chain couples TRBV10-3 to TRBJ2-1; D gene uncertain. This CDR3 spans 13 amino acids. Germline V gives CDR1 ENHRY, CDR2 SYGVKD. Trimming removed 4 bases from V and 3 bases from J, with 7 bases in between. The CDR3 nucleotides read TGTGCCATCAGTGGACTGTTCTACAATGAGCAGTTCTTC. It translates to CAISGLFYNEQFF.

This clonotype was picked up a small number of times. The chain joins TRBV10-3 to TRBJ2-5; D perhaps matches TRBD1 (5 bases). V shed 6 bases and J shed 1 base, with 15 bases lying between them. CDR3 size: 15 residues. Per germline, CDR1 ENHRY and CDR2 SYGVKD. CDR3 amino acids: CAISRLTDSQETQYF. In DNA, the CDR3 is TGTGCCATCAGCCGCCTTACCGACAGCCAAGAGACCCAGTACTTC.

This clonotype showed up many times. V gene TRBV4-1 combines with J gene TRBJ2-1; 11 positions agree with TRBD2. The CDR3 sequence is 18 residues long. V dropped 3 bases and J dropped 5; count of bases not matched to a gene: 12. Germline values: CDR1 MGHRA, CDR2 YSYEKL. In DNA form, the CDR3 reads TGCGCCAGCAGCCAGGGCCTGACTAGCGGGAAACGGAACAATGAGCAGTTCTTC. Its translation: CASSQGLTSGKRNNEQFF.

This clonotype was seen a few times. The chain recombines TRBV5-1 with TRBJ2-1, with 15 bases lining up with TRBD2. CDR1 SGHRS and CDR2 YFSETQ come from the germline V gene. This CDR3 contains 23 residues. Germline trimming cut 0 bases from V and 0 bases from J; bases unmatched to any gene: 16. CDR3 in DNA: TGCGCCAGCAGCTTGGCGGGGACAGGGTCGGGACTAGCGGGAGGACACTCCTACAATGAGCAGTTCTTC. Translating gives CASSLAGTGSGLAGGHSYNEQFF.

This clonotype ranks as medium-sized. The chain has TRBV29-1 and TRBJ2-2; 9 bases are shared with TRBD1. Looked up from germline, CDR1 is SQVTM and CDR2 is ANQGSEA. Trimming cost V 3 bases and J 1 base; bases outside gene matches: 6. This CDR3 has 16 amino acids. The CDR3 nucleotides read TGCAGCGTTGAGCTACAGGGGGCGGGGAACACCGGGGAGCTGTTTTTT. Amino acid sequence: CSVELQGAGNTGELFF.

This clonotype was recorded many times. The chain joins TRBV29-1 to TRBJ2-1; 10 bases are shared with TRBD2. Per germline, CDR1 SQVTM and CDR2 ANQGSEA. This CDR3 spans 13 amino acids. V dropped 3 bases and J dropped 9; count of bases not matched to a gene: 5. The CDR3 region has the DNA TGCAGCGTTGAGGCTAGCGGGAGCGGTGAGCAGTTCTTC. Translation gives CSVEASGSGEQFF.

This clonotype came up many times. V usage is TRBV4-1 and J usage is TRBJ1-2; D is perhaps TRBD1 (5 bases). The CDR3 covers 15 residues. Germline CDR1 and CDR2: MGHRA and YSYEKL. V lost 3 bases to trimming and J lost 5 bases, with 16 bases between them. CDR3 DNA: TGCGCCAGCAGCCAGGAGGACAATGGAGGGTATGGCTACACCTTC. Its translation: CASSQEDNGGYGYTF.

This clonotype counts as medium-sized. This chain links TRBV2 with TRBJ1-1; no clear D. CDR3 length: 11 amino acids. CDR1 is SNHLY and CDR2 is FYNNEI in the germline V gene. Trimming removed 7 bases at V and 1 base at J, with 4 bases between. CDR3 sequence (DNA): TGTGCCAGCATCGGGAACACTGAAGCTTTCTTT. Its protein product is CASIGNTEAFF.

This clonotype was counted at least ten times. The DNA of the CDR3 is TGTGCCAGCAGCTGGGGACGAGGAGAGACGCAGTATTTT. Translating it yields CASSWGRGETQYF. The chain is built from TRBV7-2 and TRBJ2-3; possibly TRBD1 or TRBD2 for D (5 bases each). The CDR3 has 13 amino acids. V was cut by 4 bases and J by 9 bases, with 14 bases left in between. Germline V lookup: CDR1 SGHTA, CDR2 FQGNSA.

This clonotype was detected ten times or more. The chain employs TRBV10-3 and TRBJ2-1; D is unresolved. V dropped 2 bases and J dropped 5 bases, with 10 bases sitting between them. Germline V CDR1 and CDR2: ENHRY, SYGVKD. The CDR3 has 14 amino acids. For the CDR3, the DNA is TGTGCCATCAGTGAGACGGTACCCAACAATGAGCAGTTCTTC. This encodes CAISETVPNNEQFF.

This clonotype was seen repeatedly, ten times or more. The chain uses TRBV28 and TRBJ1-6; 7 bases align to TRBD1. Germline loops: CDR1 MDHEN, CDR2 SYDVKM. The CDR3 loop spans 14 amino acids. V lost 4 bases and J lost 9; bases outside the gene matches: 6. CDR3 sequence: CASSSDREGSPLHF. The CDR3 bases are TGTGCCAGCAGTTCAGACAGGGAAGGTTCACCCCTCCACTTT.

This clonotype was detected many times. V and J are TRBV3-1 and TRBJ2-1; 10 bases align to TRBD2. CDR1 is LGHDT, CDR2 YNNKEL, per germline (reference sequence). The CDR3 covers 19 residues. With V trimmed by 4 bases and J by 4 bases, 16 bases remained unmatched. CDR3: CASSLAGGLPSTFYNEQFF. CDR3 in DNA: TGTGCCAGCAGCCTAGCGGGAGGCCTTCCATCGACTTTTTACAATGAGCAGTTCTTC.

This clonotype was recorded at least ten times. The chain recombines TRBV6-5 with TRBJ1-5; perhaps TRBD1 as D (5 bases). The CDR3 has 15 residues. The germline V gene encodes CDR1 MNHEY and CDR2 SVGAGI. Trimming removed 2 bases from V and 7 bases from J, with 15 bases in between. CDR3 in DNA: TGTGCCAGCAGTTACAAGCCGGGGGTGGGACAGCCCCAGCATTTT. The encoded protein is CASSYKPGVGQPQHF.

This clonotype is medium-sized (0.01 to 0.1%) by share. The rearrangement joins TRBV19 to TRBJ2-7; 10 bases agree with TRBD2. The length of the CDR3 is 18 residues. V gave up 6 bases and J gave up 6 bases; unmatched junction bases: 20. Looked up from germline, CDR1 is LNHDA and CDR2 is SQIVND (reference sequence). CDR3 loop: CASSLLLSLAGARGEQYF. The CDR3 DNA reads TGTGCCAGTAGCCTTCTTTTAAGCCTAGCGGGAGCTAGGGGCGAGCAGTACTTC.